This T cell receptor (beta chain) was documented in a study of T cell repertoires in cytomegalovirus infection. The wider study: In public TCR beta signatures, there were indications of both CMV infection and matching HLA type.

Of note for this clonotype: Its matching antigen is unknown.

General study points: CMV-specific TCR beta clonotypes restricted by HLA-C were the ones dominating the ex vivo response.

TCRdb recomputed calls from the reads with MiXCR, one row per CDR3 protein. The data show 450,000 to 650,000 distinct CDR3 sequences, with less than 30% seen just once and approximately 13% held by the top ten. This CDR3 region has 15 residues. Germline assignment: CDR1 DFQATT and CDR2 SNEGSKA (reference sequence). With 3 bases removed from V and 0 bases from J, the gap between germline ends came to 12 bases. The sample comprised PBMCs. V gene TRBV20-1 combines with J gene TRBJ1-5; no clear D. This clonotype was obtained from a human donor in good health (CMV status not recorded). Some clones in this sample may be carry-over from other donors' samples. CDR3 residues: CSASGHRHSNQPQHF. The CDR3 DNA reads as TGCAGTGCTAGTGGTCACCGACATAGCAATCAGCCCCAGCATTTT.